This T cell receptor beta chain was recorded in a study of T cell repertoires in cytomegalovirus infection. About the research overall: Recently identified HLA-C-restricted and well-studied HLA-B-restricted CMV epitopes were used. Public signatures in TCR beta pointed to CMV infection and matching HLA type.

This clonotype was recorded a few times. Its antigen is as yet unknown. General study points: CMV-specific HLA-C-restricted TCR beta clonotypes dominated the ex vivo response. The cumulative frequency of public TCR beta families distinguished individuals who carried CMV together with the relevant HLA.

Germline CDR1 is MNHNS and CDR2 is SASEGT. Deletions cut 6 bases from V and 10 bases from J, with 15 bases between. The CDR3 consists of 12 residues. Using its own MiXCR run on the reads, TCRdb lists one record per CDR3 protein. The sample has hundreds of thousands of distinct CDR3 sequences; roughly 30% are singletons. Sequencing was performed on cultured CD8+ T cells from PBMCs, taken from culture after CMV antigen stimulation. This clonotype originated in a human donor in good health (CMV status not recorded). Some clones in this sample may be carry-over from other donors' samples. This rearrangement joins TRBV6-1 to TRBJ1-1, with D tentatively TRBD1 (5 bases). This chain's CDR3 is CASRGQGIGAFF. The CDR3 DNA follows: TGTGCCAGCAGAGGTCAGGGAATTGGAGCTTTCTTT.